The rows below give T cell receptor beta chains drawn from one sample of a study of long-term antiretroviral therapy in people with HIV. Here immunoSEQ multiplex PCR was the method, and the copy in TCRdb shows in-frame clones only, minus some. This table holds approximately 27,000 clones, about nine tenths found once. Sample: unsorted PBMCs, taken more than 5 years after starting antiretroviral therapy. These receptors were taken from a middle-aged woman with HIV. CDR3s include the opening cysteine and the closing phenylalanine or tryptophan. The order of the fields is CDR3 DNA, CDR3 protein, V gene, J gene, D gene, clone size. D genes are given only for firm matches. The size of a clone is reported for some rows only, either as once, few or many, or as a class for expanded clones.

cdr3_nt: TGTGCCACCCATTACTCGGGAGCCTATGGCTACACCTTC
cdr3_aa: CATHYSGAYGYTF
v_call: TRBV10-3
j_call: TRBJ1-2
d_call: .
clone_size: .

cdr3_nt: TGTGCCAGCAGGGTCGGCACTGAAGCTTTCTTT
cdr3_aa: CASRVGTEAFF
v_call: TRBV2
j_call: TRBJ1-1
d_call: .
clone_size: once

cdr3_nt: TGTGCCAGCAGCTTGGACAGGGTCTCTGTCTTC
cdr3_aa: CASSLDRVSVF
v_call: TRBV5-4
j_call: TRBJ2-7
d_call: .
clone_size: .

cdr3_nt: TGTGCCAGCAGCTCCGGGACTGACAGGGATGAAAGCACTGAAGCTTTCTTT
cdr3_aa: CASSSGTDRDESTEAFF
v_call: TRBV7-4
j_call: TRBJ1-1
d_call: TRBD1
clone_size: .

cdr3_nt: TGTGCCAGCAGTGAGGGACGGGAGTTCAACGGGGAGCTGTTTTTT
cdr3_aa: CASSEGREFNGELFF
v_call: TRBV25-1
j_call: TRBJ2-2
d_call: .
clone_size: once

cdr3_nt: TGTGCCAGCAGCCCCCCTAGCGGGGGGTGGGAGACCCAGTACTTC
cdr3_aa: CASSPPSGGWETQYF
v_call: TRBV7-9
j_call: TRBJ2-5
d_call: TRBD2
clone_size: .

cdr3_nt: TGTGCCAGCAGCTTAGGAGGCAGGACTAGCTATGGCTACACCTTC
cdr3_aa: CASSLGGRTSYGYTF
v_call: TRBV11-2
j_call: TRBJ1-2
d_call: .
clone_size: once

cdr3_nt: TGTGCCAGCAGCTCCGAGGGACTCACTGAAGCTTTCTTT
cdr3_aa: CASSSEGLTEAFF
v_call: TRBV7-6
j_call: TRBJ1-1
d_call: .
clone_size: .

cdr3_nt: TGTGCCAGCAGCTTAGACAGGGTAAATACTTCACCCCTCCACTTT
cdr3_aa: CASSLDRVNTSPLHF
v_call: TRBV7-2
j_call: TRBJ1-6
d_call: .
clone_size: .

cdr3_nt: TGCGCCAGCAGCCAAGACAGGGCGTCAAACTATGGCTACACCTTC
cdr3_aa: CASSQDRASNYGYTF
v_call: TRBV4-1
j_call: TRBJ1-2
d_call: .
clone_size: .

cdr3_nt: TGTGCCAGCAGCACCAGCGGGGGGGCCGAGACCCAGTACTTC
cdr3_aa: CASSTSGGAETQYF
v_call: TRBV7-6
j_call: TRBJ2-5
d_call: TRBD2
clone_size: once

cdr3_nt: TGTGCCAGCAGTCGTGGACAGGCCCTGATCTATGGCTACACCTTC
cdr3_aa: CASSRGQALIYGYTF
v_call: TRBV6-1
j_call: TRBJ1-2
d_call: TRBD1
clone_size: .

cdr3_nt: TGTGCCAGCAGAGCCGGGACTAGCGGCTCCTACGAGCAGTACTTC
cdr3_aa: CASRAGTSGSYEQYF
v_call: TRBV6-6
j_call: TRBJ2-7
d_call: TRBD2
clone_size: .

cdr3_nt: TGCGCCAGCAGCCAAGTTGGACAGGGGGTAGATGAGCAGTTCTTC
cdr3_aa: CASSQVGQGVDEQFF
v_call: TRBV4-1
j_call: TRBJ2-1
d_call: TRBD1
clone_size: .

cdr3_nt: TGTGCCAGCAGTCGTTCGGGACAGCAGCCCCAGCATTTT
cdr3_aa: CASSRSGQQPQHF
v_call: TRBV27
j_call: TRBJ1-5
d_call: TRBD1
clone_size: .

cdr3_nt: TGTGCCAGCAGTCAGGGGACAGGAGTTAATCAGCCCCAGCATTTT
cdr3_aa: CASSQGTGVNQPQHF
v_call: TRBV7-9
j_call: TRBJ1-5
d_call: TRBD1
clone_size: .

cdr3_nt: TGCGCCAGCAGCTTTGGGGAGAACACTGAAGCTTTCTTT
cdr3_aa: CASSFGENTEAFF
v_call: TRBV5-1
j_call: TRBJ1-1
d_call: .
clone_size: .

cdr3_nt: TGCGCCAGCAGCCAAGAGGACAGGGGAAGTTCACCCCTCCACTTT
cdr3_aa: CASSQEDRGSSPLHF
v_call: TRBV4-1
j_call: TRBJ1-6
d_call: TRBD1
clone_size: .

cdr3_nt: TGTGCCAGTACAACAGGGTTCGGTCAGCCCCAGCATTTT
cdr3_aa: CASTTGFGQPQHF
v_call: TRBV19
j_call: TRBJ1-5
d_call: .
clone_size: .

cdr3_nt: TGTGCCAGCAGTTACTCCTCGACTGTTGGAACAGATACGCAGTATTTT
cdr3_aa: CASSYSSTVGTDTQYF
v_call: TRBV6-5
j_call: TRBJ2-3
d_call: .
clone_size: .

cdr3_nt: TGTGCCAGCAGTTCAGGGGGCGGCACTGAAGCTTTCTTT
cdr3_aa: CASSSGGGTEAFF
v_call: TRBV6-6
j_call: TRBJ1-1
d_call: TRBD1
clone_size: .

cdr3_nt: TGTGCCTGGAGTCCTTTAGGGGTTTGGTATGGCTACACCTTC
cdr3_aa: CAWSPLGVWYGYTF
v_call: TRBV30
j_call: TRBJ1-2
d_call: .
clone_size: .

cdr3_nt: TGTGCCAGCAGCTCGAACTACGAGCAGTACTTC
cdr3_aa: CASSSNYEQYF
v_call: TRBV7-9
j_call: TRBJ2-7
d_call: .
clone_size: .

cdr3_nt: TGTGCCAGCAGTTTATCCCCCAATCAGCCCCAGCATTTT
cdr3_aa: CASSLSPNQPQHF
v_call: TRBV27
j_call: TRBJ1-5
d_call: .
clone_size: .

cdr3_nt: TGTGCCAGCAGCTTCGACATCTCTGGAAACACCATATATTTT
cdr3_aa: CASSFDISGNTIYF
v_call: TRBV7-2
j_call: TRBJ1-3
d_call: .
clone_size: .

cdr3_nt: TGTGCCAGCAGCCCAGGGACAGGGATCGAGCAGTACTTC
cdr3_aa: CASSPGTGIEQYF
v_call: TRBV7-2
j_call: TRBJ2-7
d_call: TRBD1
clone_size: .

cdr3_nt: TGCGCCAGCAGTGAGCCGGGACAGGGTTCCCGGAACCAGTTCTTC
cdr3_aa: CASSEPGQGSRNQFF
v_call: TRBV10-1
j_call: TRBJ2-1
d_call: TRBD1
clone_size: .

cdr3_nt: TGTGCCAGCAGCTTAGCGGGGAGGGAACAGTTCTTC
cdr3_aa: CASSLAGREQFF
v_call: TRBV7-2
j_call: TRBJ2-1
d_call: TRBD2
clone_size: .

cdr3_nt: TGTGCCAGTACCCCCTCGAGTCTCAGCTCCTACTATGGCTACACCTTC
cdr3_aa: CASTPSSLSSYYGYTF
v_call: TRBV19
j_call: TRBJ1-2
d_call: .
clone_size: .

cdr3_nt: TGCGCCAGCAGTGAGACAGGAAATGGGGAGACCCAGTACTTC
cdr3_aa: CASSETGNGETQYF
v_call: TRBV10-1
j_call: TRBJ2-5
d_call: .
clone_size: few

cdr3_nt: TGCGCCAGCAGCCAGGGGACCATGACCTATGGCTACACCTTC
cdr3_aa: CASSQGTMTYGYTF
v_call: TRBV5-1
j_call: TRBJ1-2
d_call: .
clone_size: .

cdr3_nt: TGTGCTAGTGGGACACTGGAGACCCAGTACTTC
cdr3_aa: CASGTLETQYF
v_call: TRBV12-5
j_call: TRBJ2-5
d_call: .
clone_size: .

cdr3_nt: TGTGCTAGTGGTTTGGCCCTGGGACAGGGGATAGATACGCAGTATTTT
cdr3_aa: CASGLALGQGIDTQYF
v_call: TRBV12-5
j_call: TRBJ2-3
d_call: TRBD1
clone_size: .

cdr3_nt: TGTGCCAGCAGCTTAGGAGGCGGCCGCCACTCACCCCTCCACTTT
cdr3_aa: CASSLGGGRHSPLHF
v_call: TRBV7-9
j_call: TRBJ1-6
d_call: .
clone_size: .

cdr3_nt: TGTGCCAGCAGCCCCGCGGGACTAGCGGAGACCAATGAGCAGTTCTTC
cdr3_aa: CASSPAGLAETNEQFF
v_call: TRBV5-4
j_call: TRBJ2-1
d_call: TRBD2
clone_size: .

cdr3_nt: TGTGCCAGCAGCCTGAACGGACCGCGCGAGCAGTACTTC
cdr3_aa: CASSLNGPREQYF
v_call: TRBV14
j_call: TRBJ2-7
d_call: .
clone_size: .

cdr3_nt: TGTGCCAGCAGCGAGTTTACAGGGATGGTTGGCTACACCTTC
cdr3_aa: CASSEFTGMVGYTF
v_call: TRBV9
j_call: TRBJ1-2
d_call: .
clone_size: .

cdr3_nt: TGTGCCAGCAGAATCGCTCAGGGTTCCTCCTACGAGCAGTACTTC
cdr3_aa: CASRIAQGSSYEQYF
v_call: TRBV6-1
j_call: TRBJ2-7
d_call: .
clone_size: .

cdr3_nt: TGTGCCAGCAGCTTAGAGATAGGTCAGCCCCAGCATTTT
cdr3_aa: CASSLEIGQPQHF
v_call: TRBV11-2
j_call: TRBJ1-5
d_call: .
clone_size: .

cdr3_nt: TGTGCCAGCAGTGAGAGCAATCAGCCCCAGCATTTT
cdr3_aa: CASSESNQPQHF
v_call: TRBV2
j_call: TRBJ1-5
d_call: .
clone_size: .

cdr3_nt: TGCGCCAGCAGTGTTAGACACAATCAGCCCCAGCATTTT
cdr3_aa: CASSVRHNQPQHF
v_call: TRBV10-1
j_call: TRBJ1-5
d_call: .
clone_size: .

cdr3_nt: TGCGCCAGCAGTGAGTGGACCCTGAGCCGTGACAATACGCAGTATTTT
cdr3_aa: CASSEWTLSRDNTQYF
v_call: TRBV10-1
j_call: TRBJ2-3
d_call: .
clone_size: .

cdr3_nt: TGTGCCAGCCGGAGGGGCGCAAATACCACTGAAGCTTTCTTT
cdr3_aa: CASRRGANTTEAFF
v_call: TRBV6-4
j_call: TRBJ1-1
d_call: .
clone_size: .

cdr3_nt: TGTGCCAGCAGCGCGCTAGCGGGACCTTACAATGAGCAGTTCTTC
cdr3_aa: CASSALAGPYNEQFF
v_call: TRBV5-5
j_call: TRBJ2-1
d_call: TRBD2
clone_size: .

cdr3_nt: TGTGCCAGCAGCCTCCTACAGGGGGGAGAACTGTTTTTT
cdr3_aa: CASSLLQGGELFF
v_call: TRBV7-9
j_call: TRBJ1-4
d_call: TRBD1
clone_size: .

cdr3_nt: TGTGCCAGCTCACCCGGACAGTACACTGAAGCTTTCTTT
cdr3_aa: CASSPGQYTEAFF
v_call: TRBV18
j_call: TRBJ1-1
d_call: .
clone_size: .

cdr3_nt: TGTGCCACCAGCCCCAGCCCAGCGATGAACACTGAAGCTTTCTTT
cdr3_aa: CATSPSPAMNTEAFF
v_call: TRBV15
j_call: TRBJ1-1
d_call: .
clone_size: .

cdr3_nt: TGTGCCAGCAGCGTAGCCGGGGAGCAGTTCTTC
cdr3_aa: CASSVAGEQFF
v_call: TRBV9
j_call: TRBJ2-1
d_call: .
clone_size: .

cdr3_nt: TGTGCCAACCTAGCGGGTCCCCACACAGATACGCAGTATTTT
cdr3_aa: CANLAGPHTDTQYF
v_call: TRBV6-1
j_call: TRBJ2-3
d_call: TRBD2
clone_size: .

cdr3_nt: TGCGCCAGCAGCCAAGGTGGGGGACGATCTAACTATGGCTACACCTTC
cdr3_aa: CASSQGGGRSNYGYTF
v_call: TRBV4-3
j_call: TRBJ1-2
d_call: .
clone_size: .

cdr3_nt: TGTGCCTGGAGCCCGAACACGAACACTGAAGCTTTCTTT
cdr3_aa: CAWSPNTNTEAFF
v_call: TRBV30
j_call: TRBJ1-1
d_call: .
clone_size: once

cdr3_nt: TGTGCCAGCAGTAGGGACGCCAACTATGGCTACACCTTC
cdr3_aa: CASSRDANYGYTF
v_call: TRBV2
j_call: TRBJ1-2
d_call: .
clone_size: .

cdr3_nt: TGTGCCAGCAGCAGAGGACTAGCGGGAGGTAGTGGCACAGATACGCAGTATTTT
cdr3_aa: CASSRGLAGGSGTDTQYF
v_call: TRBV7-9
j_call: TRBJ2-3
d_call: TRBD2
clone_size: .

cdr3_nt: TGCACCAGCAGCCCACTCCGGGACAACCAAGAGACCCAGTACTTC
cdr3_aa: CTSSPLRDNQETQYF
v_call: TRBV1
j_call: TRBJ2-5
d_call: .
clone_size: .

cdr3_nt: TGTGCCAGCAGCTTTCGACAGGGGATAGATGGCTACACCTTC
cdr3_aa: CASSFRQGIDGYTF
v_call: TRBV7-9
j_call: TRBJ1-2
d_call: TRBD1
clone_size: .

cdr3_nt: TGTGCCAGCAGCTCGTCTGGACAGGGTGTTGGTGTTTCACCCCTCCACTTT
cdr3_aa: CASSSSGQGVGVSPLHF
v_call: TRBV11-2
j_call: TRBJ1-6
d_call: TRBD1
clone_size: .

cdr3_nt: TGTGCCAGCAGCTTAGGGTCGGGGGGCGGGACAGATACGCAGTATTTT
cdr3_aa: CASSLGSGGGTDTQYF
v_call: TRBV7-6
j_call: TRBJ2-3
d_call: .
clone_size: .